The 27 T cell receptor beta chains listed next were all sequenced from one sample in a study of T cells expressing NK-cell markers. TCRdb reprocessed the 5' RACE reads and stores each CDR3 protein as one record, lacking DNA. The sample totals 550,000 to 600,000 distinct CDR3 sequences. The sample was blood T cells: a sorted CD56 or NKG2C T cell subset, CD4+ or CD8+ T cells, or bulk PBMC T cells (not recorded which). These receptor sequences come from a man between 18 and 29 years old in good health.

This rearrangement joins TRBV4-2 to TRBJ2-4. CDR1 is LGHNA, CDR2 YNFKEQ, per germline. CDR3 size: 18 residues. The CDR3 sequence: CASSQSMVRAQAKNIQYF.

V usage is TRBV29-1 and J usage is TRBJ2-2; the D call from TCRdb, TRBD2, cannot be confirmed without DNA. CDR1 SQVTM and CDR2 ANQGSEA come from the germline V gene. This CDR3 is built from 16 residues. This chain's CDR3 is CSVGLAGGTNTGELFF.

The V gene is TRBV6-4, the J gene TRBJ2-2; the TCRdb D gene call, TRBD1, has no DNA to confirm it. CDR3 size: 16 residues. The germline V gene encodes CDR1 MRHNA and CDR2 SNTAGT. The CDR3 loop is CASRETGEVRTGELFF.

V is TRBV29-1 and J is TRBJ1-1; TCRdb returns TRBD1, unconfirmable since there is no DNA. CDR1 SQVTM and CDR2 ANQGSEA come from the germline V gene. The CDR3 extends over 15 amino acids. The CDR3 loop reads CSVDTGTGFYTEAFF.

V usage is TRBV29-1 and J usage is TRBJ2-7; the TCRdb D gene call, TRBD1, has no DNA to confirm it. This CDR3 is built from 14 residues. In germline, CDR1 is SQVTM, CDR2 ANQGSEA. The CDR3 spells CSVEDLATGYEQYF.

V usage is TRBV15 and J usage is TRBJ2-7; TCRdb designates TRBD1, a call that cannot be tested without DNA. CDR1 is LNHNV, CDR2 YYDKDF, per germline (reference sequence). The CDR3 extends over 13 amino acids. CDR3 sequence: CATSRGGSYEQYF. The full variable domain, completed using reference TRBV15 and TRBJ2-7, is DAMVIQNPRYQVTQFGKPVTLSCSQTLNHNVMYWYQQKSSQAPKLLFHYYDKDFNNEADTPDNFQSRRPNTSFCFLDIRSPGLGDTAMYLCATSRGGSYEQYFGPGTRLTVT.

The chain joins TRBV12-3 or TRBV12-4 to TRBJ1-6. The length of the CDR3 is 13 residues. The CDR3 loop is CASSSKIHSPLHF.

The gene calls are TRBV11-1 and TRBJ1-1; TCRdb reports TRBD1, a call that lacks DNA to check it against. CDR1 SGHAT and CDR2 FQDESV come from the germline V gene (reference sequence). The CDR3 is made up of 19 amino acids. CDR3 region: CASSLAKPRGSSMNTEAFF.

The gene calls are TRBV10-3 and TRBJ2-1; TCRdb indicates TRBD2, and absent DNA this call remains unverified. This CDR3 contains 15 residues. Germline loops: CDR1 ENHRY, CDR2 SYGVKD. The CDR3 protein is CAVHSGGSSYNEQFF.

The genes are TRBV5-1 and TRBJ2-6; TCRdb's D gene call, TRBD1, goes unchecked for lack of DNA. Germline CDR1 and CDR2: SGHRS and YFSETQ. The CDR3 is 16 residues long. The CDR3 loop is CASSLTTGAGANVLTF.

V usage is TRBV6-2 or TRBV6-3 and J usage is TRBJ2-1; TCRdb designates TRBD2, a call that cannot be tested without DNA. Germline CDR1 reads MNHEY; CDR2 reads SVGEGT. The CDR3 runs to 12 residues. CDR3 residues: CASSRLGHEQFF.

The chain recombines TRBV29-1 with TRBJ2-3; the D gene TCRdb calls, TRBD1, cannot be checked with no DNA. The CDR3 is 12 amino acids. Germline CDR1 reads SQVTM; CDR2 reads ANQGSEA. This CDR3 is CSVGQVPDTQYF.

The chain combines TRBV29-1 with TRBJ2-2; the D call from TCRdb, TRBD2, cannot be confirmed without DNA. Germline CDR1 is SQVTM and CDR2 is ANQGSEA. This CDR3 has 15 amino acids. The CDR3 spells CSVGPSERNTGELFF.

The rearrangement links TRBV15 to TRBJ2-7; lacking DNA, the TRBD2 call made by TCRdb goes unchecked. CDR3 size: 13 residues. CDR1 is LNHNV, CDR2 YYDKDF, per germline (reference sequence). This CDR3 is CATSSPIYDEQYF.

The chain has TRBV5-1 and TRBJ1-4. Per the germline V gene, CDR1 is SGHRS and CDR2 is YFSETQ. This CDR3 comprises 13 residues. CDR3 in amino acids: CASSLGPDEKLFF.

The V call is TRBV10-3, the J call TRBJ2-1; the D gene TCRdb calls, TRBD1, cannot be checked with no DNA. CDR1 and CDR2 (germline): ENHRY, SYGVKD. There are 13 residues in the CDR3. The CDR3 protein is CATRDREHNEQFF.

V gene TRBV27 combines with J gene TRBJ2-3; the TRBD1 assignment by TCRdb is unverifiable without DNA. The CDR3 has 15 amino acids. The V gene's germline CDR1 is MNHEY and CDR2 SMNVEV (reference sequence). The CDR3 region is CASSSPGGSTDTQYF.

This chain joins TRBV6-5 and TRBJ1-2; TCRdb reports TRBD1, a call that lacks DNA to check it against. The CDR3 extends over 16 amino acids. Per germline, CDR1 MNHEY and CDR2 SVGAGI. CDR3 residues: CASSYDLDRLETTYTF.

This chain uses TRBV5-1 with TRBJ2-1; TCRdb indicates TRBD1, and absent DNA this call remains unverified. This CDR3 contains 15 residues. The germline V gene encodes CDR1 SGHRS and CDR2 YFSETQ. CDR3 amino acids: CASSLGRILYNEQFF.

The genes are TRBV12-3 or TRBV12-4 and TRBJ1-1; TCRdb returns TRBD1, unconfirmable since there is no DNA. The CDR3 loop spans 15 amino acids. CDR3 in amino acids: CASSLMDTGNTEAFF.

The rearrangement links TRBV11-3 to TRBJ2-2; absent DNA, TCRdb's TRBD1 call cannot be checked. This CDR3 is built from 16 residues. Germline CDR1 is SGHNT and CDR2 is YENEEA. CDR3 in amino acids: CASSQRGTGNTGELFF.

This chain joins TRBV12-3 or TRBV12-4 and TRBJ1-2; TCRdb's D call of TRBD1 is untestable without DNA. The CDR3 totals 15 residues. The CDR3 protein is CASSSGTVNLYGYTF.

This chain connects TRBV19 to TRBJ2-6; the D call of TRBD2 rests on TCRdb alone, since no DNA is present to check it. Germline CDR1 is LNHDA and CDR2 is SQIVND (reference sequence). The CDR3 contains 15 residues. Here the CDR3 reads CASSMGTLWPNVLTF.

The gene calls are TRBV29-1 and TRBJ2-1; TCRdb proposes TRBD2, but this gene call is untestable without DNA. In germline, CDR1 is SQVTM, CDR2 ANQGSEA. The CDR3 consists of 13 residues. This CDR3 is CSVLLAGDNEQFF.

The CDR3 here is CASSEVLAGAGELFF. The chain couples TRBV6-1 to TRBJ2-2; TCRdb names TRBD2, which stays unverified in the absence of DNA. This CDR3 has 15 amino acids. Germline V gene sequence: CDR1 MNHNS, CDR2 SASEGT.

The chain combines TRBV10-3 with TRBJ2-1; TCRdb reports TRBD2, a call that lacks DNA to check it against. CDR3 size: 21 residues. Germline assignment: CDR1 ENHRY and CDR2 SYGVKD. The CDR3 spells CAISSLRGRGTSGRSYNEQFF.

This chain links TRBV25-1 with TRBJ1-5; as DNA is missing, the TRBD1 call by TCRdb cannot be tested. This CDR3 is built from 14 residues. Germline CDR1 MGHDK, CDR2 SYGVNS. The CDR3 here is CASSWGGPNQPQHF.